This T cell receptor beta chain was documented in a study of OX40 agonist ivuxolimab in advanced cancers. Whole-study context: In this trial design, patients received ivuxolimab intravenously at 0.01 to 10 mg/kg every 2 weeks.

Sequencing was performed with immunoSEQ multiplex PCR; in TCRdb, only in-frame clones are kept and a portion is missing. The table shows about 76,000 clones, with approximately 83% occurring only once. Comment on this clone: Its specificity is not known.

It was autoimmune disease history or systemic immunosuppression that excluded patients. The study's findings and limits: Normalized T-cell clonal expansion was also low in some nonresponders. Within 6 weeks, CD4+ and CD8+ blood T cells expanded clonally at 0.1 to 3.0 mg/kg.

The CDR3 runs 12 residues. Trimming took 4 bases from V and 4 from J, leaving 9 bases between them. In germline, CDR1 is SGHRS, CDR2 YFSETQ. This rearrangement joins TRBV5-1 to TRBJ2-7; the D gene is possibly TRBD1 (6 bases). The TCR sequence derives from an adult with an advanced solid tumor such as melanoma, head and neck, liver or kidney cancer. This specimen consisted of CD4+ or CD8+ T cells sorted from blood, obtained in a trial of the OX40 agonist ivuxolimab. CDR3 residues: CASSPDRYEQYF. The CDR3 DNA reads as TGCGCCAGCAGCCCTGACAGGTACGAGCAGTACTTC.